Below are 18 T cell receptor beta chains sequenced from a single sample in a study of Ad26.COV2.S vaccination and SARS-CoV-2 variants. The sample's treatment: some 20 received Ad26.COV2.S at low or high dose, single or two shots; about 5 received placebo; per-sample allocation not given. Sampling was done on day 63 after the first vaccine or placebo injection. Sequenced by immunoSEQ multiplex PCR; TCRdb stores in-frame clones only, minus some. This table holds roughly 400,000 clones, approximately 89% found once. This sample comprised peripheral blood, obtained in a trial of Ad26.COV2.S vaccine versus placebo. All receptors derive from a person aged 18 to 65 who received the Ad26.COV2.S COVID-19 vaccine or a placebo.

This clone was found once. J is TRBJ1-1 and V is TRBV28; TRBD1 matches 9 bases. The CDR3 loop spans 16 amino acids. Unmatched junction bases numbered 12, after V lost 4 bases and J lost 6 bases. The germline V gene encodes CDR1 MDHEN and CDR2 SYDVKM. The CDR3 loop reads CASSSSGTGRGAEAFF. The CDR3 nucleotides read TGTGCCAGCAGTTCCTCCGGGACAGGGAGAGGGGCTGAAGCTTTCTTT.

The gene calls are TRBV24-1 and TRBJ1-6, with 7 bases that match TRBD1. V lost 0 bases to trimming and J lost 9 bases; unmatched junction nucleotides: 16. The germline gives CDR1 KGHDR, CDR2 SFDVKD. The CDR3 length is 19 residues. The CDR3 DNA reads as TGTGCCACCAGTGATTTGCCAAAGGTGCACGGGACAGCGGTTTCACCCCTCCACTTT. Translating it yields CATSDLPKVHGTAVSPLHF.

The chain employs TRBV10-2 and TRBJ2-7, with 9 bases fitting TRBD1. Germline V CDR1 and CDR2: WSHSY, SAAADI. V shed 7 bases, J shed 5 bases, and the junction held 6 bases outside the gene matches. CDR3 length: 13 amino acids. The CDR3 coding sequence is TGCGCCAGCAATCCGACAGGGGGGGACGAGCAGTACTTC. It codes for CASNPTGGDEQYF.

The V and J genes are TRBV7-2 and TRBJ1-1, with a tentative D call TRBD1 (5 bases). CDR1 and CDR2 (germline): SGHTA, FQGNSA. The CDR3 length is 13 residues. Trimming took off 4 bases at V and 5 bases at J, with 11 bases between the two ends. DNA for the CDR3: TGTGCCAGCAGCTCTACAGGCAGAACTGAAGCTTTCTTT. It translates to CASSSTGRTEAFF.

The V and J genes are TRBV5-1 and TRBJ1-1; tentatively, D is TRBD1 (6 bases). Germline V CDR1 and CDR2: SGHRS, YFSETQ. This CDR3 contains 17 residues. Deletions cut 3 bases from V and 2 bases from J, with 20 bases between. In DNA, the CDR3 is TGCGCCAGCAGCTCATTTTTCATGAGGGGGGGCAACACTGAAGCTTTCTTT. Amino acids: CASSSFFMRGGNTEAFF.

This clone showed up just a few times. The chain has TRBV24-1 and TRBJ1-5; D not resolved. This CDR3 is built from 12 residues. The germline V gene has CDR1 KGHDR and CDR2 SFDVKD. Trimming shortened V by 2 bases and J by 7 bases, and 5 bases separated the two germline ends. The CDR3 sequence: CATSDSHQPQHF. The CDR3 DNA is TGTGCCACCAGTGATTCTCACCAGCCCCAGCATTTT.

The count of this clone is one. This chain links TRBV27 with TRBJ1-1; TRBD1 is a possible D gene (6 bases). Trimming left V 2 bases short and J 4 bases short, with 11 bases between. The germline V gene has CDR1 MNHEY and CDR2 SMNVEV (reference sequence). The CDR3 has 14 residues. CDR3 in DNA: TGTGCCAGCAGTTTACGTCCGGGGGCCACTGAAGCTTTCTTT. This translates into CASSLRPGATEAFF.

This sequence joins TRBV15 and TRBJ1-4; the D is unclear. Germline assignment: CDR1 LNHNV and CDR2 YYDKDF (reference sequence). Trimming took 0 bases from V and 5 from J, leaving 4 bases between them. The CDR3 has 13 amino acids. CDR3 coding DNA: TGTGCCACCAGCAGAGAATCAAATGAAAAACTGTTTTTT. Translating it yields CATSRESNEKLFF.

The chain's CDR3 is CASSPTKRGQSSYNSPLHF. CDR3 bases: TGTGCCAGCAGTCCAACTAAAAGGGGACAGAGCTCCTATAATTCACCCCTCCACTTT. The chain couples TRBV6-6 to TRBJ1-6, with 7 bases fitting TRBD1. CDR1 is MNHNY, CDR2 SVGAGI, per germline (reference sequence). Trimming took 5 bases from V and 0 from J; bases not matched to a gene: 13. The CDR3 contains 19 residues.

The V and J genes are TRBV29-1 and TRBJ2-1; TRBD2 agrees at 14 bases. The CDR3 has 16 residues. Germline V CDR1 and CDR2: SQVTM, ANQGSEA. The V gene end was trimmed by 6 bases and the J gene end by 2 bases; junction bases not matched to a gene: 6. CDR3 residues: CSVFGLAGGPYNEQFF. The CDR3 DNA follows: TGCAGCGTCTTTGGACTAGCGGGAGGACCCTACAATGAGCAGTTCTTC.

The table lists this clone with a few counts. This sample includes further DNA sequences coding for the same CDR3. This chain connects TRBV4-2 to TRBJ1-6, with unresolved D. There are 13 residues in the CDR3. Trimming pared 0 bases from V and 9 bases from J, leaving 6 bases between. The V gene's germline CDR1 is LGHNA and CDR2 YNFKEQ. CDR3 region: CASSQDSGSPLHF. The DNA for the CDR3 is TGTGCCAGCAGCCAAGACTCCGGTTCACCCCTCCACTTT.

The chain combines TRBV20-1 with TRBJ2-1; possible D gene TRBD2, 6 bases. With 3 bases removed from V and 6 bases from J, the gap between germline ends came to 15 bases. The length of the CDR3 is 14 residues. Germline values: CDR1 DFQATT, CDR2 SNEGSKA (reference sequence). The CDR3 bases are TGCAGTGCTAGTAGAGGGAGGATCGGCAATGAGCAGTTCTTC. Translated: CSASRGRIGNEQFF.

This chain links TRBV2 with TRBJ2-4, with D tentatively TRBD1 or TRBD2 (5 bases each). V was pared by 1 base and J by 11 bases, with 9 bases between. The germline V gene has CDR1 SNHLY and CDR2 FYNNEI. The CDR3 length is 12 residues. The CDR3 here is CASSEGVGVQYF. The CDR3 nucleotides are TGTGCCAGCAGTGAAGGGGTGGGGGTTCAGTACTTC.

The CDR3 region is CASSLAHRAGTGELFF. The CDR3, as DNA: TGTGCCAGCAGCTTAGCACACAGGGCGGGCACCGGGGAGCTGTTTTTT. The gene calls are TRBV7-6 and TRBJ2-2; D might be TRBD1 (6 bases). The CDR3 runs to 16 residues. V lost 0 bases and J 4 bases, leaving 12 bases between the germline ends. Per the germline V gene, CDR1 is SGHVS and CDR2 is FNYEAQ.

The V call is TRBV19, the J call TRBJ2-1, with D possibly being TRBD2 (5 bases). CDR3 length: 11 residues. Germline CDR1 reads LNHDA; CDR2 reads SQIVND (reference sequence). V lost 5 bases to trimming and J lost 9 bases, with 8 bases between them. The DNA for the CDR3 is TGTGCCAGTAGTGTGGGGAGTGAGCAGTTCTTC. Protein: CASSVGSEQFF.

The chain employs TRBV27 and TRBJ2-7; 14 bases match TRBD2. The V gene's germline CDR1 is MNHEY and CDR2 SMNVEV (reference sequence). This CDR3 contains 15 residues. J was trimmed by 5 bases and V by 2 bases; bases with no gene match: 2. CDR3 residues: CASSLGGLAGDEQYF. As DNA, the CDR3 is TGTGCCAGCAGTTTAGGGGGACTAGCGGGAGACGAGCAGTACTTC.

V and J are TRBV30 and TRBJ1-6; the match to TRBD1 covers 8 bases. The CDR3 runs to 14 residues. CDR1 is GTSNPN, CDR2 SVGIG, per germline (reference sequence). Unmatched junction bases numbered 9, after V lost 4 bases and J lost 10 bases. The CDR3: CAWTWTGIRSPLHF. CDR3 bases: TGTGCCTGGACTTGGACAGGGATCCGCTCACCCCTCCACTTT. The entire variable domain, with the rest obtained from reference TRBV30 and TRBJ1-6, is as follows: SQTIHQWPATLVQPVGSPLSLECTVEGTSNPNLYWYRQAAGRGLQLLFYSVGIGQISSEVPQNLSASRPQDRQFILSSKKLLLSDSGFYLCAWTWTGIRSPLHFGNGTRLTVT.

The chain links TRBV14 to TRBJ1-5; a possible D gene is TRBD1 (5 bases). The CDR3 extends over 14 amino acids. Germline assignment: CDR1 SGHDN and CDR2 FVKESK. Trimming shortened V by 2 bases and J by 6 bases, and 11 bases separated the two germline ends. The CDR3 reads CASSQQGPGQPQHF. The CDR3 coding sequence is TGTGCCAGCAGCCAACAGGGTCCGGGTCAGCCCCAGCATTTT.